The 31 T cell receptor beta chains below were found in one sample sequenced in a study of blood T cell repertoires in COVID-19. Using immunoSEQ multiplex PCR, the repertoire was profiled, and TCRdb retains in-frame clones only, with some absent. The table has more than 200,000 clones, about 84% seen once; the top ten hold 7.4%. What was sequenced was PBMCs or T cells enriched from blood (not recorded which). The receptor set was obtained from a woman aged 35 to 49 with acute COVID-19.

Note on this clone: Other DNA sequences from this sample encode an identical CDR3 as well. The chain combines TRBV9 with TRBJ2-1, with D tentatively TRBD2 (5 bases). The CDR3 contains 13 residues. Germline V gene sequence: CDR1 SGDLS, CDR2 YYNGEE. Trimming removed 0 bases at V and 6 bases at J, with 7 bases between. The CDR3 nucleotides are TGTGCCAGCAGCGTAGGACTACGCAATGAGCAGTTCTTC. Residues: CASSVGLRNEQFF. The whole variable domain, remainder taken from reference TRBV9 and TRBJ2-1, is DSGVTQTPKHLITATGQRVTLRCSPRSGDLSVYWYQQSLDQGLQFLIQYYNGEERAKGNILERFSAQQFPDLHSELNLSSLELGDSALYFCASSVGLRNEQFFGPGTRLTVL.

This rearrangement joins TRBV2 to TRBJ2-5; 10 nucleotides line up with TRBD1. From germline, CDR1 is SNHLY and CDR2 FYNNEI. This CDR3 comprises 14 residues. With 6 bases clipped from V and 3 bases from J, the junction kept 4 bases outside the gene matches. CDR3 loop: CASSTDRGEETQYF. CDR3 coding DNA: TGTGCCAGCAGCACGGACAGGGGGGAAGAGACCCAGTACTTC.

The chain joins TRBV7-3 to TRBJ2-1, with 16 bases that match TRBD2. Germline-derived CDR1 and CDR2 are SGHTA and FQGTGA. The ends lost 4 bases at V and 0 bases at J; junction bases unmatched: 3. CDR3 size: 18 residues. CDR3 sequence (DNA): TGTGCCAGCAGCTCGGGACTAGCGGGAGGGCCCTCCTACAATGAGCAGTTCTTC. This translates into CASSSGLAGGPSYNEQFF.

The chain has TRBV12-5 and TRBJ1-1, with D unclear. Germline V gene data show CDR1 as LGHNT and CDR2 as FRNRAP. This CDR3 is built from 14 residues. V was pared by 6 bases and J by 1 base, with 12 bases between. DNA of the CDR3: TGTGCTAGTGGCCTGGACGGAGGGAACACTGAAGCTTTCTTT. Encoded protein: CASGLDGGNTEAFF.

The chain combines TRBV27 with TRBJ1-5; no reliable D call. The V gene's germline CDR1 is MNHEY and CDR2 SMNVEV (reference sequence). The CDR3 is 17 residues long. V dropped 0 bases and J dropped 0 bases, with 12 bases sitting between them. CDR3 sequence reads: CASSLSIVSISNQPQHF. CDR3 nucleotide sequence: TGTGCCAGCAGTTTATCGATTGTTAGTATTAGCAATCAGCCCCAGCATTTT.

CDR3 sequence reads: CASPTGRGNEQFF. In DNA, the CDR3 is TGTGCCAGCCCGACAGGGAGAGGCAATGAGCAGTTCTTC. This chain joins TRBV12-3 or TRBV12-4 and TRBJ2-1, with 7 bases fitting TRBD1. Unmatched junction bases numbered 7, after V lost 8 bases and J lost 6 bases. This CDR3 has 13 amino acids.

CDR3 region: CASSVVRGTEAFF. Written as DNA, the CDR3 is TGTGCCAGCAGCGTAGTAAGGGGTACTGAAGCTTTCTTT. The chain has TRBV9 and TRBJ1-1; D may be TRBD1 (5 bases). In germline, CDR1 is SGDLS, CDR2 YYNGEE. The CDR3 totals 13 residues. V was trimmed by 0 bases and J by 5 bases, leaving 8 bases between them.

The chain carries TRBV3-1 (or the pseudogene TRBV3-2) and TRBJ2-2; D perhaps matches TRBD1 (6 bases). CDR1 and CDR2 from the germline V gene are LGHDT and YNNKEL (reference sequence). Trimming pared 8 bases from V and 3 bases from J, leaving 16 bases between. The CDR3 spans 15 residues. The CDR3 spells CASGSGKGDTGELFF. The DNA for the CDR3 is TGTGCCAGCGGATCGGGAAAGGGGGACACCGGGGAGCTGTTTTTT.

J is TRBJ1-2 and V is TRBV30, with D perhaps TRBD1 (6 bases). This CDR3 is 14 amino acids long. Germline V gene data show CDR1 as GTSNPN and CDR2 as SVGIG (reference sequence). The V end lost 4 bases, the J end lost 5 bases, and 17 bases lay between the germline ends. The CDR3 DNA reads as TGTGCCTGGACCCGGGACACGGGGGGTTATGGCTACACCTTC. Encoded protein: CAWTRDTGGYGYTF.

The gene calls are TRBV7-3 and TRBJ2-5; 8 bases are a match to TRBD1. Germline values: CDR1 SGHTA, CDR2 FQGTGA. Trimming removed 5 bases from V and 5 bases from J; junction bases left unmatched: 4. There are 13 residues in the CDR3. In DNA, the CDR3 is TGTGCCAGCAGCCCAAACAGGGGGGAGACCCAGTACTTC. This codes for CASSPNRGETQYF.

This clone occurred a few times. The chain couples TRBV25-1 to TRBJ2-4; tentative D call: TRBD1 (6 bases). V was pared by 5 bases and J by 2 bases, with 10 bases between. The CDR3 is made up of 14 amino acids. CDR1 is MGHDK, CDR2 SYGVNS, per germline. CDR3 sequence: CASSPDSPKNIQYF. CDR3 in DNA: TGTGCCAGCAGTCCGGACAGTCCCAAAAACATTCAGTACTTC.

This chain links TRBV27 with TRBJ1-2, with D perhaps matching TRBD1 (5 bases). Between the trimmed V and J ends, which lost 3 bases and 3 bases, there was a span of 8 bases. Germline assignment: CDR1 MNHEY and CDR2 SMNVEV (reference sequence). The CDR3 consists of 13 residues. The CDR3 reads CASSLARDYGYTF. CDR3 DNA: TGTGCCAGCAGTTTGGCCAGGGACTATGGCTACACCTTC.

This clone has just a few counts. The chain has TRBV29-1 and TRBJ1-1; 9 bases map to TRBD1. With 6 bases clipped from V and 4 bases from J, the junction kept 9 bases outside the gene matches. This CDR3 is 14 amino acids long. Germline lookup yields CDR1 SQVTM and CDR2 ANQGSEA. The CDR3 reads CSVAYRGRATEAFF. The CDR3 nucleotides are TGCAGCGTGGCCTACAGGGGGCGGGCCACTGAAGCTTTCTTT.

The genes are TRBV7-2 and TRBJ2-7; the match to TRBD2 covers 7 bases. The germline V gene encodes CDR1 SGHTA and CDR2 FQGNSA. J gave up 5 bases and V 7 bases, and 17 bases lay outside the gene matches. CDR3 length: 16 amino acids. The CDR3 nucleotides read TGTGCCAGCAAAAAGGTGGGCGGGAGCAAGCCGGACGAGCAGTACTTC. Protein: CASKKVGGSKPDEQYF.

J is TRBJ2-7 and V is TRBV19, with TRBD1 matching 7 bases. This CDR3 has 16 amino acids. CDR1 and CDR2 from the germline V gene are LNHDA and SQIVND (reference sequence). Trimming at V came to 3 bases and at J to 0 bases, leaving 8 bases not matched to a gene. The CDR3 loop reads CASSMGQMKSSYEQYF. In DNA form, the CDR3 reads TGTGCCAGTAGTATGGGACAGATGAAGAGCTCCTACGAGCAGTACTTC.

Here the CDR3 DNA reads TGCGCCAGCAGTGAGTCACGGGGAGGAGTACAGCCCCAGCATTTT. It encodes CASSESRGGVQPQHF. The rearrangement links TRBV10-2 to TRBJ1-5; D gene uncertain. This CDR3 has 15 residues. V was cut by 0 bases and J by 7 bases, with 13 bases left in between. Germline CDR1 is WSHSY and CDR2 is SAAADI.

This chain joins TRBV3-1 (or the pseudogene TRBV3-2) and TRBJ1-6, with D perhaps TRBD1 (6 bases). Between the trimmed V and J ends, which lost 4 bases and 10 bases, there was a span of 20 bases. Germline V gives CDR1 LGHDT, CDR2 YNNKEL (reference sequence). There are 16 residues in the CDR3. The CDR3 region has the DNA TGTGCCAGCAGCCCGAGCGGGGGGCAGGGGACCTCACCCCTCCACTTT. Its protein product is CASSPSGGQGTSPLHF.

V is TRBV27 and J is TRBJ2-1, with D perhaps TRBD2 (6 bases). In germline, CDR1 is MNHEY, CDR2 SMNVEV (reference sequence). The CDR3 is 12 amino acids. V was trimmed by 6 bases and J by 10 bases, leaving 13 bases between them. This chain's CDR3 is CASSSRRGEQFF. CDR3 coding DNA: TGTGCCAGCAGCTCGCGGAGGGGCGAGCAGTTCTTC.

The chain carries TRBV28 and TRBJ2-3, with TRBD1 matching over 12 bases. The V segment lost 6 bases and the J segment 5 bases; nucleotides outside the gene matches: 6. Per the germline V gene, CDR1 is MDHEN and CDR2 is SYDVKM. This CDR3 is 15 amino acids long. CDR3 residues: CASRGDRGLGDTQYF. CDR3 sequence (DNA): TGTGCCAGCAGAGGGGACAGGGGGCTCGGAGATACGCAGTATTTT.

The gene calls are TRBV7-2 and TRBJ1-6; tentative D call: TRBD1 (6 bases). Trimming shortened V by 1 base and J by 5 bases, and 9 bases separated the two germline ends. Germline-derived CDR1 and CDR2 are SGHTA and FQGNSA. The CDR3 sequence is 15 residues long. CDR3 in amino acids: CASSLGGGNNSPLHF. The CDR3 DNA reads as TGTGCCAGCAGCTTAGGAGGGGGAAATAATTCACCCCTCCACTTT.

The V call is TRBV27, the J call TRBJ1-2; TRBD1 aligns across 10 bases. The CDR3 contains 13 residues. CDR1 MNHEY and CDR2 SMNVEV come from the germline V gene (reference sequence). V lost 6 bases and J lost 7; bases outside the gene matches: 5. The CDR3 nucleotides are TGTGCCAGCAGCGAAGGACAGGGGGGTGGCTACACCTTC. Translating it yields CASSEGQGGGYTF.

The V gene is TRBV28, the J gene TRBJ2-1; TRBD1 matches at 9 bases. Germline V gene lookup returns CDR1 MDHEN and CDR2 SYDVKM. This CDR3 comprises 15 residues. J lost 7 bases, V lost 5 bases, and 9 bases had no gene match. CDR3 in DNA: TGTGCCAGCAGTGGGACAGGGTGGAGGGTAAATGAGCAGTTCTTC. This codes for CASSGTGWRVNEQFF.

Comment on this clone: The sample has other DNA sequences that encode this CDR3 too. V is TRBV6-5 and J is TRBJ1-2; a weak D match, TRBD1 (5 bases). Trimming took off 6 bases at V and 4 bases at J, with 6 bases between the two ends. CDR3 length: 11 amino acids. Germline loops: CDR1 MNHEY, CDR2 SVGAGI. For the CDR3, the DNA is TGTGCCAGCAGGACAGCCTATGGCTACACCTTC. Its protein product is CASRTAYGYTF.

V gene TRBV29-1 combines with J gene TRBJ2-1, with TRBD2 identical over 9 bases. Germline CDR1 and CDR2: SQVTM and ANQGSEA. V was clipped by 7 bases and J by 8 bases; unmatched bases: 21. The CDR3 length is 17 residues. This CDR3 reads CSARTSVTALPDDEQFF. The DNA for the CDR3 is TGCAGCGCTCGGACTAGCGTCACCGCTTTGCCGGACGATGAGCAGTTCTTC.

The rearrangement joins TRBV24-1 to TRBJ2-7, with D possibly TRBD1 on 6 matching bases. The CDR3 loop spans 15 amino acids. Germline values: CDR1 KGHDR, CDR2 SFDVKD. Between the trimmed V and J ends, which lost 4 bases and 0 bases, there was a span of 12 bases. As DNA, the CDR3 is TGTGCCACCAGTGAGGGGGCTAGGAGCTCCTACGAGCAGTACTTC. This encodes CATSEGARSSYEQYF.

V usage is TRBV7-2 and J usage is TRBJ2-3; D is uncertain. Trimming cost V 0 bases and J 7 bases, with 11 bases left between them. This CDR3 is 14 amino acids long. Looked up from germline, CDR1 is SGHTA and CDR2 is FQGNSA. CDR3 in DNA: TGTGCCAGCAGCTTAGCGCCTGGGCTGAATACGCAGTATTTT. It is translated as CASSLAPGLNTQYF.

The rearrangement links TRBV7-6 to TRBJ1-2, with TRBD1 as a possible D gene (6 bases). Trimming removed 7 bases from V and 0 bases from J, with 15 bases in between. Germline-derived CDR1 and CDR2 are SGHVS and FNYEAQ. This CDR3 is 15 amino acids long. CDR3 residues: CASILQGQPNYGYTF. The CDR3 DNA reads as TGTGCCAGCATCCTCCAGGGGCAACCTAACTATGGCTACACCTTC.

V and J are TRBV7-8 and TRBJ1-2; D unclear. Trimming took off 4 bases at V and 5 bases at J, with 11 bases between the two ends. Germline V gives CDR1 SGHVS, CDR2 FQNEAQ. The CDR3 is 13 residues long. The CDR3 sequence: CASSSEGGYGYTF. The CDR3 DNA is TGTGCCAGCAGCTCCGAGGGCGGTTATGGCTACACCTTC.

The sample holds a few counts of this clone. The chain uses TRBV14 and TRBJ2-7; perhaps TRBD1 as D (7 bases). Germline V gene lookup returns CDR1 SGHDN and CDR2 FVKESK. This CDR3 is 15 amino acids long. The germline V and J ends were trimmed by 7 bases and 0 bases, with 16 bases remaining between them. For the CDR3, the DNA is TGTGCCAGCACCGTAGGAGGGGGCGCCTCCTACGAGCAGTACTTC. Translating it yields CASTVGGGASYEQYF.

V and J are TRBV11-2 and TRBJ1-3; unclear D gene. Between the trimmed V and J ends, which lost 6 bases and 8 bases, there was a span of 14 bases. This CDR3 contains 13 residues. The germline gives CDR1 SGHAT, CDR2 FQNNGV. CDR3 sequence (DNA): TGTGCCAGCAGGCATACAAACGGAGACACCATATATTTT. Its protein product is CASRHTNGDTIYF. The entire variable domain, with the rest obtained from reference TRBV11-2 and TRBJ1-3, is as follows: EAGVAQSPRYKIIEKRQSVAFWCNPISGHATLYWYQQILGQGPKLLIQFQNNGVVDDSQLPKDRFSAERLKGVDSTLKIQPAKLEDSAVYLCASRHTNGDTIYFGEGSWLTVV.

The CDR3 spells CASSPQPGQTGNTIYF. Written as DNA, the CDR3 is TGTGCCAGCAGCCCCCAACCGGGACAGACTGGAAACACCATATATTTT. The V gene is TRBV7-6, the J gene TRBJ1-3, with TRBD1 identical over 7 bases. V was clipped by 5 bases and J by 2 bases; unmatched bases: 9. Germline-derived CDR1 and CDR2 are SGHVS and FNYEAQ. The CDR3 runs to 16 residues.